This T cell receptor (beta chain) was identified in a study of cytomegalovirus exposure and HLA in healthy donors (dated by TCRdb to about 2017). Background on the whole study: An earlier analysis of approximately 640 of the donors reported approximately 300 Gb of sequence data and some 100 million unique TCR beta sequences from 150 million to 200 million T cells. Roughly 300 gigabases of sequencing data and tens of millions of unique TCR sequences were included in an early release covering 550 to 650 HLA-typed donors. The genetic ancestry cluster associated with self-reported Caucasian donors included around 76% of the 398 genotyped donors. The study aimed to test whether cataloging public T cell receptors could reveal signatures of past pathogen exposure. The study used immunosequencing to profile the T cell repertoires of 600 to 850 subjects and linked those repertoires to cytomegalovirus serostatus. Along with the 666-subject first cohort, a separate validation cohort of some 130 different subjects was used. To predict cytomegalovirus infection status, the study brought together high-throughput TCR immunosequencing, statistical association of individual TCRs with disease status, and machine learning. To study patterns of TCR occurrence, a later analysis re-analyzed previously published TCR beta repertoires from under 750 donors and added high-resolution HLA genotyping. Rather than using new phenotypic data, the later analysis identified candidate immune exposures from TCR beta sequences and from how often those sequences occurred across donors. To decide whether each TCR beta V gene segment behaved as functional or pseudogenic, an earlier analysis of some 570 of the donors relied on high-throughput TCR beta sequencing. Donor age, sex, ethnicity and CMV serostatus were compiled together with the repertoire data. In a later genetic analysis, genome-wide SNP genotypes for about 65% of the roughly 670 donors were used, and that subset was treated as a discovery cohort. All discovery cohort repertoires had been generated on a single sequencing platform. HLA typing covered class I and class II loci at four-digit resolution. Typing coverage differed by locus: A, B, C, DRB1 and DQB1 were typed in roughly 620-630 donors, DQA1 in 522, DPA1 in some 610, and DPB1 in approximately 450. Because of strong linkage in the cohort, five DR-DQ haplotypes were treated as single units for association and clustering. Across around 400 genotyped donors of the cohort, an average of approximately 240,000 unique TCR beta nucleotide sequences per donor were sequenced, and roughly a sixth of those sequences were non-productive.

Library method: the immunoSEQ multiplex PCR assay. For the multiplex PCR, a mixture combining 60 forward primers for TCR Vbeta segments and 13 reverse primers for TCR Jbeta segments was used. Amplification of the CDR3 region of rearranged TCR beta genes was performed with a multiplex PCR assay on genomic DNA. Amplified TCR beta libraries were sequenced as 87-base-pair reads on the Illumina HiSeq System. The original methods were these. Across the 600 to 700 repertoires, a later analysis counted approximately 75 million unique TCR beta chains, some 11 million of which were shared by at least two donors. A nearest-neighbor algorithm error-corrected the raw reads and collapsed the reads into unique sequences, merging closely related sequences to remove PCR and sequencing errors. CDR3 sequences were aligned to IMGT reference sequences to assign V, D and J gene segments. Each retained sequence needed at least a six-nucleotide match to both a V gene segment and a J gene segment. A rearrangement was called productive if the CDR3 had no stop codons and remained in frame with V and J, and every other rearrangement was called non-productive. Following IMGT convention, CDR3 was defined as the stretch from the second conserved V-encoded cysteine to the conserved J-encoded phenylalanine. The earlier analysis of 450 to 750 of the donors excluded any sequence lacking an unambiguous match to a single V gene segment. In an earlier analysis of several hundred of the donors, V segments were called functional above 56.7% productive rearrangements and were called segregating when the between-donor standard deviation exceeded 5%. A statistical classification framework was developed to diagnose cytomegalovirus status using the catalog of TCR beta chain sequences. In a later analysis, V and J genes were assigned by comparing TCR nucleotide sequences against IMGT/GENE-DB human TR gene sequences. In a later analysis, CDR3 sequences and most-parsimonious VDJ recombination scenarios were assigned using the TCRdist pipeline. A later analysis defined each TCR beta chain by its CDR3 amino acid sequence plus V-gene family, and excluded reads lacking a unique V-gene family. To address suspected cross-contamination and a sequencing artifact, a later analysis removed a few hundred highly shared, low-generation-probability nucleotide sequences. In a later analysis, a clonal expansion index was calculated for each public chain from normalized within-repertoire ranks of inferred template counts. A later analysis computed generation probabilities with a VDJ recombination model fitted to out-of-frame rearrangements, and checked the results against IGoR. In a later analysis, hypergeometric tests were used to score TCR-TCR, TCR-HLA and TCR-CMV co-occurrence, with a repertoire-size bias correction applied to TCR pairs. To estimate false discovery rates, a later analysis permuted the HLA or CMV assignments 20 times. In a later analysis, co-occurring TCRs were grouped with DBSCAN, and TCRdist sequence similarity was added when clustering was performed within HLA-allele-positive subsets. Repertoires with fewer than 30,000 or more than 120,000 public chains were left out of co-occurrence clustering, as were four to six repertoires with anomalous nucleotide sharing. In its TCRdb copy, this immuneACCESS table keeps in-frame sequences only and misses some clones. Where compared with another copy, unresolved V genes explain less than half of these, and the others have no known cause. V, J and clone size are those of that table, while D and trimming were read from the DNA. A total of 85,000 to 130,000 clones appear in this sample, approximately 70% of them only once. The ten largest clones take up about 4.4% of the sample.

The germline V gene sets CDR1 to MDHEN and CDR2 to SYDVKM. The trim is 7 bases for V and 7 bases for J, with a gap of 16 bases between the germline ends. From the cysteine through the phenylalanine, the CDR3 covers 14 amino acids. CDR3 DNA is the only sequence kept; it has 42 bases, read in frame from the first base. This clone has only a few counts. Its recognized antigen is unknown. Base quality data are lacking; no much larger clone is found one base away. Study-wide findings and limitations: In a later genetic analysis, fewer N-insertions in productive TCRs were reported among donors in an Asian-associated ancestry cluster than the 666-donor mean. V-gene and J-gene trimming of TCR beta chains was associated with a missense DCLRE1C variant in a later genetic analysis, and the association was replicated in an independent cohort. The 87-base-pair reads could not distinguish some IMGT-functional V segments, including TRBV6-2 and TRBV6-3, so those segments were excluded. A later analysis found that TCR association rates varied across HLA loci, with DRB1 alleles showing the most associated TCRs and HLA-C alleles the fewest. A total of fewer than 200 TCR beta chains were listed by the study as associated with cytomegalovirus. Linkage disequilibrium might explain the correlated functional status among segregating V segments, but an unknown experimental factor could not be excluded. Because counts were too low, seventeen rarely observed V segments, including chromosome 9 orphons, were left out of the earlier analysis of about 500 of the donors. A cluster of highly shared sequence variants was judged likely to represent a technical artifact of the sequencing pipeline. In a later analysis, HLA-associated TCR beta chains were found to be more clonally expanded and to have lower generation probabilities than equally common non-associated chains. A further reported finding was that TCR beta sequences accurately predicted the HLA-A and HLA-B alleles for most subjects in the first cohort. The classifier was reported to diagnose cytomegalovirus status with high specificity and sensitivity in both the original cohort and the validation cohort. This cohort had only TCR beta chains sequenced, and the lack of alpha or paired-chain data limited which features could be detected. In an earlier analysis of 587 of the donors, most TCR beta V segments appeared in productive rearrangements about 87% or about 30% of the time, broadly matching IMGT annotations. The authors suggested that the approach could potentially be extended to other disease states and immunological phenotypes. In a later analysis, over 15,000 TCR beta sequences were associated with specific HLA alleles at a false discovery rate of 0.05. A few of the identified cytomegalovirus-associated TCR beta chains were confirmed in vitro to be specific for cytomegalovirus antigens. A later analysis reported that several top co-occurrence clusters appeared linked to parvovirus B19, influenza, CMV and Epstein-Barr virus. Because some donors lacked HLA typing at each locus, the association tests relied only on the typed subset. A later analysis found that most CMV-associated TCR beta chains appeared HLA-restricted, with HLA associations seemingly driven largely by CMV exposure. While some public TCRs were present in many individuals, most TCR sequences turned up only very rarely across donors. Roughly uniform sequencing depth across donors was assumed in presence/absence analyses, although this assumption may not hold. When HLA alleles, especially DR and DQ, strongly co-occurred, attributing TCR associations to individual alleles was difficult. Immune exposure information for the cohort was limited to CMV serostatus.

The cohort consisted of hundreds of healthy bone marrow donors. At the time of sampling, every cohort member was nominally healthy, though immune exposures that went unrecorded were likely present. The donor tested CMV seropositive, placing the donor among the 289 seropositive members of the cohort. A peripheral blood sample was provided by each donor, and peripheral blood mononuclear cells were used for TCR beta sequencing. Genomic DNA extraction from the blood cell samples was performed with the Qiagen DNeasy Blood Extraction Kit. Sequencing input: PBMCs. The chain uses TRBV28 and TRBJ1-4; 5 matching bases give a weak D call of TRBD1. The source is a woman aged 18-29 years in good health and CMV-seropositive. The nucleotides read TGTGCCAGCATCAAGGGAGGGGACCGTGAAAAACTGTTTTTT. This sequence encodes CASIKGGDREKLFF.